A single sample is the source of the 14 T cell receptor beta chains below, sequenced in a study of T cell changes during pregnancy in multiple sclerosis. TCRdb's table, derived via immunoSEQ multiplex PCR, lists solely in-frame clones and lacks some. Of fewer than 130,000 clones detected, 91% appear once; the ten largest clones hold about 3%. Sequenced here: peripheral blood, sampled after pregnancy. All receptors derive from a female donor with multiple sclerosis, enrolled in a pregnancy study.

V and J are TRBV19 and TRBJ2-3; D remains unclear. Between the trimmed V and J ends, which lost 4 bases and 0 bases, there was a span of 5 bases. The CDR3 extends over 13 amino acids. Germline V gives CDR1 LNHDA, CDR2 SQIVND (reference sequence). The CDR3 loop reads CASSTVSTDTQYF. DNA of the CDR3: TGTGCCAGTAGTACGGTGAGCACAGATACGCAGTATTTT.

The rearrangement uses TRBV19 and TRBJ2-2; TRBD2 agrees at 10 bases. The CDR3 has 18 residues. CDR1 is LNHDA, CDR2 SQIVND, per germline (reference sequence). The V segment lost 3 bases and the J segment 1 base; nucleotides outside the gene matches: 8. The CDR3 loop is CASSIPLAGVVNTGELFF. CDR3 nucleotides: TGTGCCAGTAGTATCCCTCTAGCGGGGGTTGTGAACACCGGGGAGCTGTTTTTT.

This clone has only one observation. The genes are TRBV6-1 and TRBJ2-3, with 11 bases that match TRBD2. V lost 8 bases to trimming and J lost 4 bases; unmatched junction nucleotides: 8. This CDR3 comprises 15 residues. Germline V gene data show CDR1 as MNHNS and CDR2 as SASEGT. CDR3: CASVDSGGVADTQYF. The CDR3 nucleotides read TGTGCCAGCGTCGATAGCGGGGGGGTGGCAGATACGCAGTATTTT.

V is TRBV9 and J is TRBJ2-3; 11 bases align to TRBD1. The CDR3 extends over 16 amino acids. Germline lookup yields CDR1 SGDLS and CDR2 YYNGEE. V gave up 5 bases and J gave up 9 bases; unmatched junction bases: 14. The CDR3 DNA is TGTGCCAGCAGTCACAGGGGGACAGGGGGTTTAGAAACGCAGTATTTT. Translation: CASSHRGTGGLETQYF.

V gene TRBV19 combines with J gene TRBJ1-2, with D possibly being TRBD1 (5 bases). CDR1 LNHDA and CDR2 SQIVND come from the germline V gene (reference sequence). Trimming removed 3 bases from V and 2 bases from J, with 13 bases in between. CDR3 length equals 15 residues. CDR3 bases: TGTGCCAGTAGTATCGCGGGGCAGTTAAACTATGGCTACACCTTC. This translates into CASSIAGQLNYGYTF. The full variable domain, completed using reference TRBV19 and TRBJ1-2, is DGGITQSPKYLFRKEGQNVTLSCEQNLNHDAMYWYRQDPGQGLRLIYYSQIVNDFQKGDIAEGYSVSREKKESFPLTVTSAQKNPTAFYLCASSIAGQLNYGYTFGSGTRLTVV.

The chain uses TRBV19 and TRBJ1-5; 11 positions match TRBD1. CDR3 size: 16 residues. Germline V gives CDR1 LNHDA, CDR2 SQIVND (reference sequence). Unmatched junction bases numbered 4, after V lost 3 bases and J lost 3 bases. The CDR3 region is CASSIWTGGNNQPQHF. The CDR3 region has the DNA TGTGCCAGTAGTATTTGGACAGGGGGCAACAATCAGCCCCAGCATTTT. Together with reference TRBV19 and TRBJ1-5, the CDR3 gives the full variable domain: DGGITQSPKYLFRKEGQNVTLSCEQNLNHDAMYWYRQDPGQGLRLIYYSQIVNDFQKGDIAEGYSVSREKKESFPLTVTSAQKNPTAFYLCASSIWTGGNNQPQHFGDGTRLSIL.

This chain uses TRBV19 with TRBJ1-5; the match to TRBD1 covers 8 bases. The CDR3 loop spans 12 amino acids. CDR1 is LNHDA, CDR2 SQIVND, per germline (reference sequence). Trimming removed 10 bases from V and 6 bases from J; junction bases left unmatched: 5. Written as DNA, the CDR3 is TGTGCCACTGGGACAGGCGCTCAGCCCCAGCATTTT. Protein sequence: CATGTGAQPQHF.

The chain couples TRBV19 to TRBJ2-2; 8 bases match TRBD1. CDR3 length equals 15 residues. Losses at the gene ends were 5 bases for V and 1 base for J; bases not matched to a gene: 3. Germline V CDR1 and CDR2: LNHDA, SQIVND (reference sequence). The CDR3: CASSPGTGNTGELFF. The CDR3 DNA sequence: TGTGCCAGTAGTCCCGGGACAGGGAACACCGGGGAGCTGTTTTTT.

The J gene is TRBJ2-2, the V gene TRBV19, with TRBD2 identical over 10 bases. Germline CDR1 LNHDA, CDR2 SQIVND (reference sequence). CDR3 length: 16 amino acids. V dropped 2 bases and J dropped 2; count of bases not matched to a gene: 2. CDR3 in amino acids: CASSILAGVNTGELFF. In DNA, the CDR3 is TGTGCCAGTAGTATACTAGCGGGGGTAAACACCGGGGAGCTGTTTTTT. Full variable domain (rest looked up from reference TRBV19 and TRBJ2-2): DGGITQSPKYLFRKEGQNVTLSCEQNLNHDAMYWYRQDPGQGLRLIYYSQIVNDFQKGDIAEGYSVSREKKESFPLTVTSAQKNPTAFYLCASSILAGVNTGELFFGEGSRLTVL.

This clone was counted ten times or more. The chain couples TRBV18 to TRBJ1-6; TRBD1 agrees at 9 bases. The CDR3 has 21 amino acids. The V gene end was trimmed by 6 bases and the J gene end by 9 bases; junction bases not matched to a gene: 27. The germline V gene has CDR1 KGHSH and CDR2 LQKENI. The CDR3 bases are TGTGCCAGCTCCCAAATACCAGTTCGATCGGGACAGGGTGAGGTGAGTTCACCCCTCCACTTT. As protein: CASSQIPVRSGQGEVSSPLHF.

As DNA, the CDR3 is TGTGCCAGCAGCAATTGGGACAGGGGGATAGGGGCCAAAAACATTCAGTACTTC. Its protein is CASSNWDRGIGAKNIQYF. The chain couples TRBV21-1 to TRBJ2-4; the table's D call, TRBD1, has no DNA check behind it. TRBV21-1 represents a pseudogene. This CDR3 is 18 amino acids long.

The rearrangement uses TRBV16 and TRBJ1-1; D remains unclear. Per germline, CDR1 KGHSY and CDR2 FQNENV. This CDR3 has 13 amino acids. Trimming cost V 7 bases and J 2 bases, with 11 bases left between them. The CDR3 nucleotides read TGTGCCAGCAACGTCGGGGTTAACACTGAAGCTTTCTTT. This sequence encodes CASNVGVNTEAFF.

This clone was picked up one time. The chain uses TRBV2 and TRBJ1-5, with 10 bases aligning to TRBD1. The ends lost 7 bases at V and 2 bases at J; junction bases unmatched: 5. The CDR3 runs 15 residues. Germline CDR1 and CDR2: SNHLY and FYNNEI. The CDR3 DNA reads as TGTGCCAGCAAGACAGGGGGCCGGGGCAATCAGCCCCAGCATTTT. It specifies CASKTGGRGNQPQHF.

The gene calls are TRBV19 and TRBJ1-1; D is possibly TRBD1 (6 bases). Per germline, CDR1 LNHDA and CDR2 SQIVND (reference sequence). V lost 10 bases to trimming and J lost 3 bases, with 15 bases between them. The CDR3 is 13 amino acids. For the CDR3, the DNA is TGTGCCACCAAAACAGGGTGGGACACTGAAGCTTTCTTT. Protein product: CATKTGWDTEAFF.